The entry below gives a single T cell receptor beta chain sequence along with its context. Measured with immunoSEQ multiplex PCR; TCRdb has only the in-frame clones, and not every one. In the table there are roughly 160,000 clones, approximately 86% of which are singletons. The J segment lost 7 bases and the V segment lost 2 bases, leaving 5 bases of the junction unmatched. The CDR3 is 15 amino acids. Germline CDR1 and CDR2: SSHAT and FNYEAQ (reference sequence). These data come from a study of blood T cell repertoires in COVID-19. Input material: PBMCs or T cells enriched from blood (not recorded which). This clonotype was sampled from a man aged 55 to 69 who had recovered from COVID-19. The rearrangement links TRBV7-7 to TRBJ1-6, with TRBD1 identical over 7 bases. The CDR3 loop reads CASSLSNRGNSPLHF. The CDR3 region has the DNA TGTGCCAGCAGCTTAAGTAACAGGGGAAATTCACCCCTCCACTTT.